These T cell receptor beta chains were read from a single sample in a study of siplizumab effects on memory and regulatory T cells. Using immunoSEQ multiplex PCR, the repertoire was profiled, and TCRdb retains in-frame clones only, with some absent. This table has more than 90,000 clones, nearly 95% appearing once. The sequenced sample was non-Treg CD4+ T cells sorted from blood. Every receptor here comes from a human donor in good health. Each CDR3 is given with its conserved first and last residue. Each record gives: D gene, J gene, clone size, V gene, CDR3 DNA, CDR3 protein. The D gene is left open where the match is weak. Clone size is not always given. Where it is, it says once, few, many or a class for expanded clones.

>TRBD2|TRBJ2-1|-|TRBV5-1
TGCGCCAGCAGCACAGATCTAGCGGGAGGCTACAATGAGCAGTTCTTC
CASSTDLAGGYNEQFF
>TRBD1|TRBJ2-7|-|TRBV29-1
TGCAGCGCCACGGGACAGGGGACCTACGAGCAGTACTTC
CSATGQGTYEQYF
>TRBD1|TRBJ2-3|-|TRBV25-1
TGTGCCAGCAGTGAATATAGACAGGGGTTAGATACGCAGTATTTT
CASSEYRQGLDTQYF
>-|TRBJ2-7|-|TRBV6-5
TGTGCCAGCAGGACGAACGGGGGACGCCGCACCGAGCAGTACTTC
CASRTNGGRRTEQYF
>TRBD1|TRBJ1-6|-|TRBV10-3
TGTGCCATCGGGGACAGGGGGCCGGAGTCACCCCTCCACTTT
CAIGDRGPESPLHF
>TRBD1|TRBJ1-4|once|TRBV5-8
TGTGCCAGCAGCTCAGGGACAGCCTCAACTAATGAAAAACTGTTTTTT
CASSSGTASTNEKLFF
>-|TRBJ1-4|-|TRBV15
TGTGCCACCCGCCGGGTCAATGAAAAACTGTTTTTT
CATRRVNEKLFF
>-|TRBJ1-4|-|TRBV7-9
TGTGCCAGCAGACCTACGGGGACAACTAATGAAAAACTGTTTTTT
CASRPTGTTNEKLFF
>-|TRBJ1-4|-|TRBV28
TGTGCCAGCAGTTTACGACAAGGCACGTTTTTT
CASSLRQGTFF
>TRBD1|TRBJ2-1|-|TRBV14
TGTGCCAGCAGCCAGGGCCGCGACAGGGGGGTCGATGAGCAGTTCTTC
CASSQGRDRGVDEQFF
>-|TRBJ1-1|-|TRBV5-1
TGCGCCAGCAGTCGAGTTCAGGCGAACACTGAAGCTTTCTTT
CASSRVQANTEAFF
>-|TRBJ2-4|-|TRBV7-8
TGTGCCAGCAGCTCCCGGAGGTGGGGGGCCAAAAACATTCAGTACTTC
CASSSRRWGAKNIQYF
>-|TRBJ1-1|-|TRBV7-8
TGTGCCAGCAGCTTACGGGTAGCTGAAGCTTTCTTT
CASSLRVAEAFF
>-|TRBJ2-7|-|TRBV11-3
TGTGCCAGCAGCTTTAGTGGGGGCCCTACCTACGAGCAGTACTTC
CASSFSGGPTYEQYF
>-|TRBJ2-2|-|TRBV28
TGTGCCAGCACCGACGCGGACAGTTGGGTGAGAACCGGGGAGCTGTTTTTT
CASTDADSWVRTGELFF
>-|TRBJ2-7|few|TRBV11-3
TGTGCCAGCAGCTTAGAGGGGTACGAGCAGTACTTC
CASSLEGYEQYF
>TRBD2|TRBJ2-7|-|TRBV5-4
TGTGCCAGCAGCTTGGTGGGCGGGAGAAAGGACGAGCAGTACTTC
CASSLVGGRKDEQYF
>-|TRBJ2-1|-|TRBV6-1
TGTGCCAGCAGCTTAGACCACAATGAGCAGTTCTTC
CASSLDHNEQFF
>-|TRBJ2-1|-|TRBV27
TGTGCCAGCAGTCCATCCCGGGACGGCTACAATGAGCAGTTCTTC
CASSPSRDGYNEQFF
>TRBD1|TRBJ1-2|few|TRBV29-1
TGCAGCGGGGATGACAGGGTGCATGGCTACACCTTC
CSGDDRVHGYTF
>TRBD2|TRBJ2-7|-|TRBV4-1
TGCGCCAGCAGCCAAGATTGGACTAGCGGGGATTATAGCTCCTACGAGCAGTACTTC
CASSQDWTSGDYSSYEQYF
>-|TRBJ2-7|-|TRBV5-1
TGCGCCAGCAGCTTTAAAGGGGAGTCCTACGAGCAGTACTTC
CASSFKGESYEQYF
>-|TRBJ2-2|-|TRBV6-1
TGTGCCAGCAGAGGGGTCGACACCGGGGAGCTGTTTTTT
CASRGVDTGELFF
>-|TRBJ2-7|few|TRBV2
TGTGCCAGCAGAGGGCGGCACGAGCAGTACTTC
CASRGRHEQYF
>TRBD1|TRBJ2-2|few|TRBV7-9
TGTGCCAGCAGCTCTATTGGACAGGGAGGGAACACCGGGGAGCTGTTTTTT
CASSSIGQGGNTGELFF
>-|TRBJ2-7|-|TRBV6-6
TGTGCCAGCTCCACTCCGGGACGGCCCTACGAGCAGTACTTC
CASSTPGRPYEQYF
>-|TRBJ2-6|-|TRBV7-9
TGTGCCAGCAGCTCGAACTCTGGGGCCAACGTCCTGACTTTC
CASSSNSGANVLTF
>-|TRBJ2-2|once|TRBV9
TGTGCCAGCAGCCAGGCGGGACGTACAGGGCCAAACCGGGAGCTGTTTTTT
CASSQAGRTGPNRELFF
>TRBD1|TRBJ2-7|once|TRBV27
TGTGCCAGCAGCTCGGGACAGGGGTCGCGTGAGCAGTACTTC
CASSSGQGSREQYF
>TRBD1|TRBJ1-1|-|TRBV6-5
TGTGCCAGCAGCAGGGGGATGAACACTGAAGCTTTCTTT
CASSRGMNTEAFF
>TRBD1|TRBJ2-2|-|TRBV5-1
TGCGCCAGCAGCTTGTGGGACAGGGGCTATGGCGGGGAGCTGTTTTTT
CASSLWDRGYGGELFF
>TRBD2|TRBJ2-7|-|TRBV4-1
TGCGCCAGCAGCCACATCCGGACTAGCGGGAGGACCATGTACGAGCAGTACTTC
CASSHIRTSGRTMYEQYF
>TRBD1|TRBJ2-7|-|TRBV2
TGTGCCAGCAGGGAGGGACAGGGAGGCTTCTACGAGCAGTACTTC
CASREGQGGFYEQYF
>-|TRBJ1-1|-|TRBV27
TGTGCCAGCAGTTTAAAACCTTCCTACGTCGCTTTCTTT
CASSLKPSYVAFF
>-|TRBJ1-3|-|TRBV12-5
TGTGCTAGTGGTCTGGGCGCTGGCGCAGGAAACACCATATATTTT
CASGLGAGAGNTIYF
>TRBD2|TRBJ2-3|-|TRBV4-3
TGCGCCAGCAGCCACAGACTAGCGGGCGGCACAGATACGCAGTATTTT
CASSHRLAGGTDTQYF
>TRBD2|TRBJ2-5|-|TRBV7-2
TGTGCCAGCAGCTTACCCACAAGGACTAGCGGGAGGGCCCGGGAGACCCAGTACTTC
CASSLPTRTSGRARETQYF
>-|TRBJ2-7|few|TRBV15
TGTGCCACCAGCAGAGAGGGTTCCTACGAGCAGTACTTC
CATSREGSYEQYF
>-|TRBJ2-1|-|TRBV6-1
TGTGCCAGCACTGAGGGTTGGGGTGAGCAGTTCTTC
CASTEGWGEQFF
>-|TRBJ1-5|-|TRBV30
TGTGCCTGGAGTTACAGGGTGGACCAGCCCCAGCATTTT
CAWSYRVDQPQHF
>-|TRBJ1-5|-|TRBV19
TGTGCCAGTAGTACTGTTCCGCCCCAGCATTTT
CASSTVPPQHF
>-|TRBJ2-3|-|TRBV6-6
TGTGCCAGCAGTTACTCGCGGGGAACTAGCACAGATACGCAGTATTTT
CASSYSRGTSTDTQYF
>TRBD2|TRBJ2-3|-|TRBV4-1
TGCGCCAGCTCCCGAGCGGGAGAACCTACAGATACGCAGTATTTT
CASSRAGEPTDTQYF
>TRBD2|TRBJ2-2|-|TRBV11-3
TGTGCCAGCAGCCTTACTAGCGGGGGTCGGAACACCGGGGAGCTGTTTTTT
CASSLTSGGRNTGELFF
>TRBD1|TRBJ2-7|-|TRBV14
TGTGCCAGCAGCCAAGTGGGGACAGGGAGAGGTGACGAGCAGTACTTC
CASSQVGTGRGDEQYF
>-|TRBJ2-1|once|TRBV2
TGTGCCAGCAGTTGGGACGGCTACAATGAGCAGTTCTTC
CASSWDGYNEQFF
>-|TRBJ2-1|-|TRBV7-8
TGTGCCAGCAGCCCCATAGCGCAGCGGAGCTCCTACAATGAGCAGTTCTTC
CASSPIAQRSSYNEQFF
>TRBD1|TRBJ2-4|-|TRBV10-1
TGCGCCAGCACGGGACAGCAACTAGCCAAAAACATTCAGTACTTC
CASTGQQLAKNIQYF
>-|TRBJ2-2|-|TRBV5-1
TGCGCCAGCAGCCACGACTACGCGAACACCGGGGAGCTGTTTTTT
CASSHDYANTGELFF
>TRBD1|TRBJ2-1|-|TRBV5-1
TGCGCCAGCAGGAGAGAGGGGGCATACAATGAGCAGTTCTTC
CASRREGAYNEQFF
>TRBD1|TRBJ2-1|-|TRBV30
TGTGCCTGGAAAAGGGACAGACTGCGGTTGGGGGAGCAGTTCTTC
CAWKRDRLRLGEQFF
>TRBD1|TRBJ2-7|once|TRBV12-5
TGTGCTAGTGGTTTGGGCGGTGGCACAGGGGGTGGCTACGAGCAGTACTTC
CASGLGGGTGGGYEQYF
>-|TRBJ2-1|-|TRBV19
TGTGCCAGTAGCCCCCGAAGGGGTAGCCATGAGCAGTTCTTC
CASSPRRGSHEQFF
>TRBD1|TRBJ2-5|-|TRBV25-1
TGTGCCAGCAGTGAGTCGACAGGGGTCCCAGAGACCCAGTACTTC
CASSESTGVPETQYF
>-|TRBJ2-5|-|TRBV2
TGTGCCAGCAGTTCAAGAGGAGAGACCCAGTACTTC
CASSSRGETQYF
>TRBD1|TRBJ1-5|-|TRBV9
TGTGCCAGCAGCGAAGGGGGCGCAAGCAATCAGCCCCAGCATTTT
CASSEGGASNQPQHF
>-|TRBJ1-4|once|TRBV7-9
TGTGCCAGCAGCTCGACAGGAACTAATGAAAAACTGTTTTTT
CASSSTGTNEKLFF
>-|TRBJ2-3|-|TRBV7-2
TGTGCCAGCAGCTTATCGGACCCTAGCACAGATACGCAGTATTTT
CASSLSDPSTDTQYF
>-|TRBJ2-7|-|TRBV6-5
TGTGCCAGCAGTTACGCGAGGCCTCCGGTCCTAAGCGAGCAGTACTTC
CASSYARPPVLSEQYF